A selection of T cell receptor beta chains follows, all from one sample in a study of cytomegalovirus exposure and HLA in healthy donors. Only in-frame clones appear in the TCRdb table, and some are missing; sequencing was by immunoSEQ multiplex PCR. This sample yields fewer than 150,000 clones, of which about two thirds are seen a single time; just over 8% belongs to the top ten. The material sequenced was PBMCs. The receptors here all came from a woman aged 40 to 50 in good health and CMV-seropositive. The CDR3 runs from the conserved cysteine through the conserved F or W. Fields, in order: J gene, V gene, CDR3 length, CDR3 protein.

j_gene: TRBJ1-1; v_gene: TRBV19; len: 15; CDR3aa: CASSPRGLGNTEAFF
j_gene: TRBJ2-1; v_gene: TRBV7-7; len: 14; CDR3aa: CASSQQGGYNEQFF
j_gene: TRBJ2-1; v_gene: TRBV5-1; len: 13; CDR3aa: CASSQGQNNEQFF
j_gene: TRBJ1-1; v_gene: TRBV7-9; len: 16; CDR3aa: CASSSPTGTAYTEAFF
j_gene: TRBJ1-2; v_gene: TRBV27; len: 14; CDR3aa: CASSLTSTNYGYTF
j_gene: TRBJ2-1; v_gene: TRBV5-6; len: 13; CDR3aa: CASSPGLTDEQFF
j_gene: TRBJ2-5; v_gene: TRBV9; len: 14; CDR3aa: CASSSRGGPETQYF
j_gene: TRBJ2-7; v_gene: TRBV5-4; len: 14; CDR3aa: CASTLGQGKNEQYF
j_gene: TRBJ1-3; v_gene: TRBV19; len: 11; CDR3aa: CASSLGNTIYF
j_gene: TRBJ2-7; v_gene: TRBV29-1; len: 13; CDR3aa: CSVGSGGAYEQYF
j_gene: TRBJ2-7; v_gene: TRBV7-8; len: 14; CDR3aa: CASRSGTGTYEQYF
j_gene: TRBJ1-1; v_gene: TRBV11-2; len: 19; CDR3aa: CASSPQGWTGGSKATEAFF
j_gene: TRBJ2-7; v_gene: TRBV5-4; len: 13; CDR3aa: CASSKGQTYEQYF
j_gene: TRBJ2-7; v_gene: TRBV2; len: 14; CDR3aa: CASSYEGTMGEQYF
j_gene: TRBJ2-7; v_gene: TRBV5-4; len: 13; CDR3aa: CASQAGASYEQYF
j_gene: TRBJ1-4; v_gene: TRBV29-1; len: 13; CDR3aa: CSVEEEANEKLFF
j_gene: TRBJ2-2; v_gene: TRBV7-7; len: 17; CDR3aa: CASSLGVEGARTGELFF
j_gene: TRBJ2-7; v_gene: TRBV13; len: 15; CDR3aa: CASSLGGLADYEQYF
j_gene: TRBJ2-5; v_gene: TRBV5-1; len: 14; CDR3aa: CASSLVGTGETQYF
j_gene: TRBJ1-3; v_gene: TRBV15; len: 15; CDR3aa: CATRKVRGGGNTIYF
j_gene: TRBJ2-7; v_gene: TRBV5-4; len: 14; CDR3aa: CASSSRQGGYEQYF
j_gene: TRBJ2-7; v_gene: TRBV6-5; len: 13; CDR3aa: CASGLGWGDEQYF
j_gene: TRBJ2-5; v_gene: TRBV29-1; len: 12; CDR3aa: CSSWGPQETQYF
j_gene: TRBJ2-3; v_gene: TRBV25-1; len: 15; CDR3aa: CASTPETGRIDTQYF
j_gene: TRBJ1-2; v_gene: TRBV19; len: 15; CDR3aa: CASSNQGYSNYGYTF
j_gene: TRBJ1-2; v_gene: TRBV6-1; len: 13; CDR3aa: CASIPTGTYGYTF
j_gene: TRBJ2-7; v_gene: TRBV7-6; len: 15; CDR3aa: CASSLEGPGGYEQYF
j_gene: TRBJ1-1; v_gene: TRBV2; len: 14; CDR3aa: CASSDAGYNTEAFF
j_gene: TRBJ1-1; v_gene: TRBV7-9; len: 13; CDR3aa: CASSTQGLGEAFF
j_gene: TRBJ2-3; v_gene: TRBV7-2; len: 13; CDR3aa: CASSLGGADTQYF
j_gene: TRBJ2-7; v_gene: TRBV7-2; len: 13; CDR3aa: CASSLAVASEQYF
j_gene: TRBJ2-5; v_gene: TRBV7-8; len: 16; CDR3aa: CASSFGRRGGRETQYF
j_gene: TRBJ2-3; v_gene: TRBV19; len: 15; CDR3aa: CASHLLAGGTDTQYF
j_gene: TRBJ2-2; v_gene: TRBV21-1; len: 14; CDR3aa: CASSNRTGTGELFF
j_gene: TRBJ1-1; v_gene: TRBV5-6; len: 14; CDR3aa: CASSLTDWDTEAFF
j_gene: TRBJ1-1; v_gene: TRBV6-5; len: 14; CDR3aa: CASSYSEGRTEAFF
j_gene: TRBJ2-1; v_gene: TRBV5-1; len: 14; CDR3aa: CASSFGTSDNEQFF
j_gene: TRBJ1-2; v_gene: TRBV6-1; len: 13; CDR3aa: CASSDTGGFGYTF
j_gene: TRBJ1-1; v_gene: TRBV29-1; len: 14; CDR3aa: CSVEPTHGGTEAFF
j_gene: TRBJ2-5; v_gene: TRBV6-5; len: 14; CDR3aa: CASSYNPGWETQYF
j_gene: TRBJ2-5; v_gene: TRBV15; len: 13; CDR3aa: CATSAGELKTQYF
j_gene: TRBJ2-7; v_gene: TRBV6-6; len: 15; CDR3aa: CASSLSGLVPYEQYF
j_gene: TRBJ2-3; v_gene: TRBV6-1; len: 19; CDR3aa: CASSERLAGGFYSTDTQYF
j_gene: TRBJ2-7; v_gene: TRBV15; len: 13; CDR3aa: CATSLQTDYEQYF
j_gene: TRBJ1-5; v_gene: TRBV6-6; len: 13; CDR3aa: CASSWDSGQPQHF
j_gene: TRBJ2-2; v_gene: TRBV19; len: 14; CDR3aa: CASSEQGAVGELFF